One and the same sample provided the 32 T cell receptor beta chains below, sequenced in a study of CD8 T cells in Susac syndrome. RNA was extracted with the RNeasy kit, and a quantity of roughly 0.5 to 1 ug was reverse transcribed using random hexamers. In TCRdb, the immunoSEQ multiplex PCR reads were re-called with MiXCR into one record per CDR3 protein. The table has 200,000 to 250,000 distinct CDR3 sequences, approximately 95% seen once; the top ten hold 0.095%. The sequenced sample consisted of CD4+ T cells from PBMCs. These receptors all come from a human donor with multiple sclerosis.

V usage is TRBV30 and J usage is TRBJ2-1; TRBD2 matches at 8 bases. The CDR3 runs to 15 residues. Germline-derived CDR1 and CDR2 are GTSNPN and SVGIG (reference sequence). The V and J ends lost 1 base and 6 bases, in that order; junction bases with no gene match: 8. CDR3 sequence (DNA): TGTGCCTGGAGTGGAGGTAGCGGGACCGGCAATGAGCAGTTCTTC. This sequence encodes CAWSGGSGTGNEQFF.

The V gene is TRBV6-6, the J gene TRBJ2-7, with D tentatively TRBD1 or TRBD2 (5 bases each). The V end lost 8 bases, the J end lost 5 bases, and 13 bases lay between the germline ends. This CDR3 has 12 amino acids. Germline CDR1 and CDR2: MNHNY and SVGAGI (reference sequence). The CDR3 coding sequence is TGTGCCAGCTCCTCGGGGCAAGACGAGCAGTACTTC. Encoded protein: CASSSGQDEQYF.

This clonotype has a single count. The DNA of the CDR3 is TGCAGCGTTGAACCAGGGGGTTTCCCCGGGGAGCTGTTTTTT. Translating gives CSVEPGGFPGELFF. The V call is TRBV29-1, the J call TRBJ2-2, with TRBD1 matching over 7 bases. Losses at the gene ends were 2 bases for V and 6 bases for J; bases not matched to a gene: 6. The CDR3 runs 14 residues. Germline CDR1 SQVTM, CDR2 ANQGSEA.

V gene TRBV5-1 combines with J gene TRBJ2-3, with no clear D. The germline V gene encodes CDR1 SGHRS and CDR2 YFSETQ. V lost 3 bases, J lost 2 bases, and 10 bases lay in between. This CDR3 contains 14 residues. The CDR3 here is CASSWAGNTDTQYF. The CDR3, as DNA: TGCGCCAGCAGCTGGGCAGGTAACACAGATACGCAGTATTTT.

V and J are TRBV2 and TRBJ2-6; D not resolved. CDR3 length equals 16 residues. CDR1 is SNHLY, CDR2 FYNNEI, per germline. V lost 6 bases, J lost 5 bases, and 17 bases lay in between. The CDR3 reads CASREQRSTRANVLTF. CDR3 DNA: TGTGCCAGCAGGGAACAGCGTTCGACCCGGGCCAACGTCCTGACTTTC.

The chain is built from TRBV6-1 and TRBJ2-1, with D unresolved. This CDR3 has 14 residues. Germline V lookup: CDR1 MNHNS, CDR2 SASEGT. V lost 6 bases and J lost 0, with 9 bases in between. The CDR3 bases are TGTGCCAGCAGAAGCGTTGGCTCCTACAATGAGCAGTTCTTC. It specifies CASRSVGSYNEQFF.

The chain joins TRBV5-4 to TRBJ2-7, with 7 positions matching TRBD2. This CDR3 comprises 14 residues. The V and J ends lost 0 bases and 4 bases, in that order; junction bases with no gene match: 4. The V gene's germline CDR1 is SGHNT and CDR2 YYREEE (reference sequence). DNA of the CDR3: TGTGCCAGCAGCTTGGGGACTAGTTCGTACGAGCAGTACTTC. Amino acids: CASSLGTSSYEQYF.

The chain uses TRBV12-3 or TRBV12-4 and TRBJ1-2; TRBD1 might be the D (5 bases). This CDR3 region has 13 residues. V lost 1 base and J 4 bases, leaving 7 bases between the germline ends. CDR3 loop: CASSLGQPYGYTF. DNA for the CDR3: TGTGCCAGCAGTTTAGGACAGCCCTATGGCTACACCTTC.

This clonotype was picked up one time. The rearrangement links TRBV5-1 to TRBJ2-7, with D perhaps given as TRBD1 or TRBD2 (5 bases each). This CDR3 contains 14 residues. Germline values: CDR1 SGHRS, CDR2 YFSETQ. V shed 2 bases and J shed 2 bases, with 11 bases lying between them. The CDR3 region is CASSFGTVTYEQYF. The CDR3 DNA reads TGCGCCAGCAGCTTCGGGACCGTGACCTACGAGCAGTACTTC.

The CDR3 DNA follows: TGTGCCAGCAGAGGACAGGAAGGTCAGCCCCAGCATTTT. Its protein product is CASRGQEGQPQHF. V usage is TRBV2 and J usage is TRBJ1-5; 7 bases match TRBD1. With 6 bases clipped from V and 6 bases from J, the junction kept 5 bases outside the gene matches. The CDR3 has 13 amino acids. Germline V gene data show CDR1 as SNHLY and CDR2 as FYNNEI.

This sequence joins TRBV2 and TRBJ1-4; D is undetermined. The CDR3 has 12 amino acids. Trimming removed 6 bases from V and 6 bases from J, with 8 bases in between. Per the germline V gene, CDR1 is SNHLY and CDR2 is FYNNEI. The CDR3: CASRGRDEKLFF. In DNA form, the CDR3 reads TGTGCCAGCAGGGGCAGAGATGAAAAACTGTTTTTT.

The chain is built from TRBV2 and TRBJ2-6; 8 bases align to TRBD1. V lost 3 bases and J lost 3; bases outside the gene matches: 1. The V gene's germline CDR1 is SNHLY and CDR2 FYNNEI. The CDR3 spans 15 residues. This CDR3 reads CASSETGVGANVLTF. The CDR3 DNA follows: TGTGCCAGCAGTGAGACAGGGGTTGGGGCCAACGTCCTGACTTTC.

V and J are TRBV7-8 and TRBJ2-1; D is uncertain. Trimming took off 2 bases at V and 0 bases at J, with 5 bases between the two ends. CDR1 and CDR2 (germline): SGHVS, FQNEAQ. The CDR3 covers 14 residues. The CDR3 is CASSLLSSYNEQFF. The CDR3 DNA is TGTGCCAGCAGCTTACTGAGCTCCTACAATGAGCAGTTCTTC.

The chain uses TRBV5-1 and TRBJ2-1; 9 bases match TRBD2. CDR1 and CDR2 (germline): SGHRS, YFSETQ. J was trimmed by 5 bases and V by 0 bases; bases with no gene match: 0. The CDR3 contains 14 residues. As DNA, the CDR3 is TGCGCCAGCAGCTTGGTAGCGGGGGACAATGAGCAGTTCTTC. The encoded protein is CASSLVAGDNEQFF.

The chain links TRBV9 to TRBJ1-1; TRBD1 agrees at 7 bases. Losses at the gene ends were 0 bases for V and 4 bases for J; bases not matched to a gene: 3. The CDR3 length is 14 residues. Looked up from germline, CDR1 is SGDLS and CDR2 is YYNGEE. Written as DNA, the CDR3 is TGTGCCAGCAGCGTAGAGGGGGCTGGCACTGAAGCTTTCTTT. This encodes CASSVEGAGTEAFF.

This rearrangement joins TRBV20-1 to TRBJ2-1; 9 bases map to TRBD2. Germline CDR1 DFQATT, CDR2 SNEGSKA (reference sequence). This CDR3 is built from 14 residues. The V segment lost 4 bases and the J segment 2 bases; nucleotides outside the gene matches: 3. CDR3 loop: CSATAGGTYNEQFF. CDR3 in DNA: TGCAGTGCTACGGCGGGAGGGACCTACAATGAGCAGTTCTTC.

This chain connects TRBV24-1 to TRBJ2-3; D uncertain. V was trimmed by 3 bases and J by 1 base, leaving 7 bases between them. The CDR3 spans 14 residues. CDR1 is KGHDR, CDR2 SFDVKD, per germline. The CDR3 sequence is CATSDVGRTDTQYF. The DNA of the CDR3 is TGTGCCACCAGTGATGTCGGCCGCACAGATACGCAGTATTTT.

As to this clonotype: At one end, the junction sequence differs from germline, possibly due to a read error. V is TRBV3-1 and J is TRBJ2-3; D is perhaps TRBD1 (5 bases). This CDR3 contains 16 residues. Germline V gene lookup returns CDR1 LGHDT and CDR2 YNNKEL (reference sequence). CDR3 protein: CASSPPWGQLTATQYF. CDR3 in DNA: TGTGCCAGCAGCCCCCCTTGGGGCCAACTGACAGCTACGCAGTATTTT.

The J gene is TRBJ2-1, the V gene TRBV15; 8 bases match TRBD2. CDR3 size: 14 residues. After removal of 2 bases from V and 8 bases from J, the junction contained 5 bases not matched to a gene. Germline lookup yields CDR1 LNHNV and CDR2 YYDKDF (reference sequence). The CDR3 DNA reads as TGTGCCACCAGCAGACCCGGGAGGGTGGATGAGCAGTTCTTC. It is translated as CATSRPGRVDEQFF.

The gene calls are TRBV20-1 and TRBJ2-7, with D perhaps matching TRBD1 or TRBD2 (5 bases each). V was trimmed by 5 bases and J by 2 bases, leaving 13 bases between them. From germline, CDR1 is DFQATT and CDR2 SNEGSKA (reference sequence). The CDR3 is 13 residues long. CDR3 amino acids: CSAEPGRTYEQYF. In DNA form, the CDR3 reads TGCAGTGCTGAACCGGGACGGACCTACGAGCAGTACTTC.

The chain's CDR3 is CASSPNIDQPQHF. The CDR3 region has the DNA TGTGCCAGCTCACCTAACATAGATCAGCCCCAGCATTTT. J is TRBJ1-5 and V is TRBV18; D remains ambiguous. This CDR3 has 13 residues. Per the germline V gene, CDR1 is KGHSH and CDR2 is LQKENI. V was pared by 3 bases and J by 5 bases, with 8 bases between.

V usage is TRBV7-9 and J usage is TRBJ1-2; 7 nucleotides match TRBD1. This CDR3 is built from 15 residues. Trimming removed 0 bases from V and 4 bases from J; junction bases left unmatched: 5. Looked up from germline, CDR1 is SEHNR and CDR2 is FQNEAQ (reference sequence). As DNA, the CDR3 is TGTGCCAGCAGCTTAGCTCCGGACAGGCGCTATGGCTACACCTTC. Protein product: CASSLAPDRRYGYTF.

The chain links TRBV29-1 to TRBJ2-7; tentative D call: TRBD1 (5 bases). Trimming took 4 bases from V and 1 from J, leaving 11 bases between them. The CDR3 runs 13 residues. Germline V CDR1 and CDR2: SQVTM, ANQGSEA. This chain's CDR3 is CSVGGAVSYEQYF. CDR3 DNA: TGCAGCGTTGGGGGCGCGGTATCCTACGAGCAGTACTTC.

The chain combines TRBV2 with TRBJ2-7; 12 nucleotides match TRBD2. J gave up 7 bases and V 6 bases, and 16 bases lay outside the gene matches. CDR3 length: 17 residues. From germline, CDR1 is SNHLY and CDR2 FYNNEI. The CDR3 reads CASRGVLAGGPNVEQYF. CDR3 sequence (DNA): TGTGCCAGCAGGGGAGTGCTAGCGGGAGGGCCTAATGTAGAGCAGTACTTC.

The V and J genes are TRBV12-3 or TRBV12-4 and TRBJ2-5, with a weak D call TRBD2 (7 bases). This CDR3 is 16 amino acids long. The germline V and J ends were trimmed by 5 bases and 5 bases, with 21 bases remaining between them. The CDR3 DNA sequence: TGTGCCAGCAGTCCCTCCGCTGGGGGGGCATCCGAGACCCAGTACTTC. This encodes CASSPSAGGASETQYF.

The rearrangement joins TRBV6-2 or TRBV6-3 to TRBJ2-1; the D is unclear. V lost 1 base, J lost 4 bases, and 8 bases lay in between. The CDR3 is 14 residues long. Germline CDR1 is MNHEY and CDR2 is SVGEGT. The CDR3 protein is CASSYFGQYNEQFF. Here the CDR3 DNA reads TGTGCCAGCAGTTACTTTGGTCAGTACAATGAGCAGTTCTTC.

The gene calls are TRBV3-1 and TRBJ2-7; D may be TRBD2 (5 bases). The V end was cut by 2 bases, the J end by 2 bases, with 10 bases between. The CDR3 length is 14 residues. The germline V gene encodes CDR1 LGHDT and CDR2 YNNKEL (reference sequence). In DNA form, the CDR3 reads TGTGCCAGCAGCCAACGAGGGTCCACCTACGAGCAGTACTTC. Encoded protein: CASSQRGSTYEQYF.

The gene calls are TRBV7-8 and TRBJ1-4; TRBD1 matches 9 bases. This CDR3 is 15 amino acids long. Germline V gene sequence: CDR1 SGHVS, CDR2 FQNEAQ. V trimming: 2 bases; J trimming: 6 bases; junction bases outside the gene matches: 4. Here the CDR3 DNA reads TGTGCCAGCAGCTTAAGCCGGACAGGGGATGAAAAACTGTTTTTT. This sequence encodes CASSLSRTGDEKLFF.

The genes are TRBV1 and TRBJ2-1; no check of the table's D call, TRBD2, against the DNA was made. TRBV1 is marked as a pseudogene. There are 13 residues in the CDR3. This CDR3 reads CTSSQGTFNEQFF. Written as DNA, the CDR3 is TGCACCAGCAGCCAAGGGACTTTCAATGAGCAGTTCTTC.

This sequence joins TRBV29-1 and TRBJ1-5; D gene unclear. Germline V lookup: CDR1 SQVTM, CDR2 ANQGSEA. V shed 1 base and J shed 1 base, with 11 bases lying between them. There are 15 residues in the CDR3. CDR3 coding DNA: TGCAGCGTTGAAGTGGAGGGCGGAAGCAATCAGCCCCAGCATTTT. Its translation: CSVEVEGGSNQPQHF.

This chain links TRBV27 with TRBJ2-5; D ambiguous. The CDR3 spans 13 residues. Between the trimmed V and J ends, which lost 4 bases and 1 base, there was a span of 7 bases. CDR1 is MNHEY and CDR2 is SMNVEV in the germline V gene (reference sequence). The DNA for the CDR3 is TGTGCCAGCAGTTCCTACCGCCAAGAGACCCAGTACTTC. Translation gives CASSSYRQETQYF.

The chain recombines TRBV4-1 with TRBJ2-5; 7 bases map to TRBD2. The CDR3 length is 13 residues. V was clipped by 9 bases and J by 2 bases; unmatched bases: 6. The germline gives CDR1 MGHRA, CDR2 YSYEKL. CDR3 bases: TGCGCCAGTTCCCTAGCGGTGCAAGAGACCCAGTACTTC. Its protein is CASSLAVQETQYF.